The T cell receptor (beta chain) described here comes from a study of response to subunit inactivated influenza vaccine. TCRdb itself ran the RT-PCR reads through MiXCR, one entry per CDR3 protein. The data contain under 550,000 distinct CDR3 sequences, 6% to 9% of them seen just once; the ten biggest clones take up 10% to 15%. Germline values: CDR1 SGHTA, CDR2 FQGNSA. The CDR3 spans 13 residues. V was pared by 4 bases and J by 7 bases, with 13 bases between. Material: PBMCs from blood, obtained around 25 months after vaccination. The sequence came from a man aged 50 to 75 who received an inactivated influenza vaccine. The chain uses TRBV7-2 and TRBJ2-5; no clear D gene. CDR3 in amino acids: CASSSTVSGTQYF. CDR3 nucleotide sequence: TGTGCCAGCAGCTCTACAGTTAGTGGGACCCAGTACTTC.